These T cell receptor beta chains were read from a single sample in a study of cytomegalovirus exposure and HLA in healthy donors. Assay used: immunoSEQ multiplex PCR; TCRdb lists only in-frame clones, some missing. Among roughly 200,000 clones listed, 76% were seen once. Sequencing was performed on PBMCs. These TCRs come from a man between 18 and 35 years old in good health and CMV-seronegative. Each CDR3 is given without its conserved first and last residue.

CDR3 length,V gene,CDR3 protein
13,TRBV27,ASSPGTSGSYEQY
13,TRBV7-2,ASSLARGSNNEQF
12,TRBV6-5,ASSKRQGATEAF
14,TRBV6-5,ASSYGPGQGEDTQY
15,TRBV28,ASMGQGADGSTDTQY
14,TRBV14,ASSHARTGDLYEQY
12,TRBV6-5,ASSPTGSNQPQH
12,TRBV30,AWSETRADQPQH
14,TRBV4-1,ASSSRGRVGTGELF
11,TRBV5-4,ASSLGSDNEQF
16,TRBV4-2,ASSQDKAGGQSTDTQY
13,TRBV5-1,ASSLDGQGRNGYT
12,TRBV28,ASSLEGLQYGYT
14,TRBV9,ASSVAEVTAKNIQY
10,TRBV28,ASRILNQPQH
11,TRBV19,ASSTSRGREAF
12,TRBV4-1,ASSQKQGASKLF
12,TRBV10-3,AIKSEARAETQY
13,TRBV5-4,ASSFPGTVANVLT
10,TRBV7-7,ASSPRGGELF
12,TRBV29-1,SVGYGSSTDTQY
12,TRBV27,ASSWGRPTGELF
12,TRBV11-3,ASSLAPNYNEQF
12,TRBV2,ASTPAGGVYEQY
11,TRBV7-2,ASSSNQNTEAF
14,TRBV27,ASSLSGLAGVYEQY
16,TRBV27,ASSSTDPGLAVADTQY
14,TRBV6-1,ASSVGGASSNQPQH
14,TRBV27,ASRAGQGAGANVLT
10,TRBV5-1,ASSSQGNEQY
12,TRBV9,ASSVGGRGTEAF
13,TRBV5-1,ASRRLEYRTDTQY
13,TRBV18,ASSPNRDRPSPQH
14,TRBV6-1,ASSEMGAPTNQPQH
12,TRBV7-9,ASSLGQAYYGYT
10,TRBV2,ASSAGLNAIY
12,TRBV29-1,SVANQAYSYEQY
14,TRBV11-2,ASSLGEGTRRNEQF
8,TRBV2,ASWGREQF
11,TRBV6-5,ASSRSGGQPQH